The 24 T cell receptor beta chains in this list originate from one sample, sequenced in a study of T cell clonality in common variable immunodeficiency. Profiled with immunoSEQ multiplex PCR; TCRdb holds only in-frame clones, not every one. Observed in the sample are some 60,000 clones, none of them singletons. The sequencing sample was made of peripheral blood mononuclear cells. All receptors come from a person aged 18 to 75 in good health.

Many counts were recorded for this clone. The CDR3 DNA, read in part, is TGTGCCAGCTCACCCGGGACAATGAACACCGGGGAG. This encodes CASSPGTMNTGE. The full CDR3 sequence reads CASSPGTMNTGELFF. The chain carries TRBV18 and TRBJ2-2, with D perhaps matching TRBD1 (6 bases). The sequenced fragment ends 3 residues before the CDR3 boundary, so the rest is inferred from the germline J gene. Trimming pared 3 bases from V and 1 base from J, leaving 9 bases between. Germline V gene lookup returns CDR1 KGHSH and CDR2 LQKENI. This CDR3 region has 15 residues. Drawing the rest from reference TRBV18 and TRBJ2-2, the complete variable domain is NAGVMQNPRHLVRRRGQEARLRCSPMKGHSHVYWYRQLPEEGLKFMVYLQKENIIDESGMPKERFSAEFPKEGPSILRIQQVVRGDSAAYFCASSPGTMNTGELFFGEGSRLTVL.

This clone appeared many times. The read is 3 residues too short to cover the CDR3 end, so that end is filled in from the germline J gene. The chain recombines TRBV14 with TRBJ2-3; TRBD2 matches at 9 bases. This CDR3 region has 17 residues. Per germline, CDR1 SGHDN and CDR2 FVKESK. J lost 3 bases, V lost 4 bases, and 11 bases had no gene match. The part of the CDR3 DNA that was read is TGTGCCAGCAGCCGGCGATTAGCGGGAGCGCTGACAGATACG. It codes for CASSRRLAGALTDT. The entire CDR3 protein is CASSRRLAGALTDTQYF. Full variable domain (outside the CDR3, taken from reference TRBV14 and TRBJ2-3): EAGVTQFPSHSVIEKGQTVTLRCDPISGHDNLYWYRRVMGKEIKFLLHFVKESKQDESGMPNNRFLAERTGGTYSTLKVQPAELEDSGVYFCASSRRLAGALTDTQYFGPGTRLTVL.

This clone was recorded many times. The DNA ends 3 residues before the CDR3 does, and the rest of the CDR3 is filled in from the germline J gene. The V gene is TRBV20-1, the J gene TRBJ2-7; unclear D gene. CDR1 is DFQATT and CDR2 is SNEGSKA in the germline V gene (reference sequence). V lost 1 base, J lost 6 bases, and 13 bases lay in between. This CDR3 has 13 residues. The sequenced part of the CDR3 DNA is TGCAGTGCTAGAGGCCTTTTAGTTCGCGAG. Translation: CSARGLLVRE. The full CDR3 sequence reads CSARGLLVREQYF.

For this clone: The CDR3 end falls 3 residues outside the read, so it is completed with the germline J gene. This rearrangement joins TRBV19 to TRBJ2-1; 9 nucleotides align to TRBD2. The CDR3 totals 16 residues. CDR1 and CDR2 from the germline V gene are LNHDA and SQIVND (reference sequence). V was pared by 4 bases and J by 7 bases, with 11 bases of the junction left unmatched. CDR3 in amino acids: CASSKTSGSGGNEQFF. CDR3 DNA (partial): TGTGCCAGTAGTAAAACTAGCGGGTCCGGAGGAAATGAG.

This clone has ten or more counts. The CDR3 end is not reached by the read, which stops 3 residues before it; the germline J gene fills it in. The gene calls are TRBV6-1 and TRBJ1-2; possibly TRBD1 for D (6 bases). The germline gives CDR1 MNHNS, CDR2 SASEGT. Between the trimmed V and J ends, which lost 2 bases and 7 bases, there was a span of 14 bases. The CDR3 consists of 14 residues. Incomplete CDR3 DNA: TGTGCCAGCAGTGAACTTGACAGGAAGGGTGGC. Residues: CASSELDRKGG. The complete CDR3 reads CASSELDRKGGYTF.

The sample holds many counts of this clone. The DNA read from the CDR3 is TGTGCCAGCAGCGACAGGAGAAACACTGAA. Residues: CASSDRRNTE. The complete CDR3 sequence is CASSDRRNTEAFF. This chain links TRBV19 with TRBJ1-1; D is possibly TRBD1 (6 bases). The read ends 3 residues before the CDR3 terminus; that terminus is restored from the germline J gene. There are 13 residues in the CDR3. In germline, CDR1 is LNHDA, CDR2 SQIVND (reference sequence). Trimming took 9 bases from V and 2 from J, leaving 13 bases between them.

In its sample, this clone was seen many times. Read sequence stops 3 residues before the CDR3 end, and the germline J gene provides the missing end. The chain employs TRBV2 and TRBJ2-3, with 8 nucleotides matching TRBD1. Germline assignment: CDR1 SNHLY and CDR2 FYNNEI. V dropped 4 bases and J dropped 7; count of bases not matched to a gene: 10. This CDR3 is 15 amino acids long. The sequenced CDR3 bases are TGTGCCAGCAGTGCCGACAGGGGAGGATTCAATACG. Its translation: CASSADRGGFNT. The full-length CDR3 reads as CASSADRGGFNTQYF.

This clone was seen at least ten times. With the read ending 3 residues before the CDR3 end, the germline J gene is used to fill in that end. V usage is TRBV29-1 and J usage is TRBJ1-4; D call uncertain. Germline CDR1 is SQVTM and CDR2 is ANQGSEA. V dropped 4 bases and J dropped 7 bases, with 10 bases sitting between them. The CDR3 sequence is 12 residues long. The CDR3 loop is CSVVSPGEKLFF. CDR3 bases read: TGCAGCGTTGTTTCGCCGGGTGAAAAA. The variable domain in full, completed from reference TRBV29-1 and TRBJ1-4, reads SAVISQKPSRDICQRGTSLTIQCQVDSQVTMMFWYRQQPGQSLTLIATANQGSEATYESGFVIDKFPISRPNLTFSTLTVSNMSPEDSSIYLCSVVSPGEKLFFGSGTQLSVL.

This clone was observed at least ten times. The read ends 3 residues shy of where the CDR3 ends; the end is completed using the germline J gene. The chain couples TRBV7-2 to TRBJ1-1; 7 positions match TRBD1. Germline values: CDR1 SGHTA, CDR2 FQGNSA. J lost 0 bases, V lost 0 bases, and 7 bases had no gene match. The CDR3 runs 17 residues. CDR3 DNA (partial): TGTGCCAGCAGCTTAGCAATTGCGGGACAGATGAACACTGAA. Encoded protein: CASSLAIAGQMNTE. The CDR3 in its entirety is CASSLAIAGQMNTEAFF.

This clone was seen at least ten times. From the germline J gene comes the end of the CDR3, since the read stops 3 residues before it. The chain employs TRBV20-1 and TRBJ2-5; 10 bases are a match to TRBD2. The V segment lost 6 bases and the J segment 3 bases; nucleotides outside the gene matches: 7. Per the germline V gene, CDR1 is DFQATT and CDR2 is SNEGSKA (reference sequence). The CDR3 runs to 14 residues. The CDR3 bases that were read are TGCAGTGCGATAAATCTAGCGGGGGAAGAGACC. Amino acid sequence: CSAINLAGEET. In full, the CDR3 is CSAINLAGEETQYF.

This clone was detected many times. The CDR3 end is not reached by the read, which stops 3 residues before it; the germline J gene fills it in. This chain links TRBV7-8 with TRBJ1-1, with a tentative D call TRBD1 (5 bases). CDR1 is SGHVS and CDR2 is FQNEAQ in the germline V gene. The germline V and J ends were trimmed by 5 bases and 3 bases, with 16 bases remaining between them. The CDR3 extends over 15 amino acids. The part of the CDR3 DNA that was read is TGTGCCAGCAGCCCAGCGGGGGGGTGGGACACTGAA. Amino acids: CASSPAGGWDTE. The full CDR3 protein reads CASSPAGGWDTEAFF.

This clone was seen only a few times. The read terminates 3 residues ahead of where the CDR3 ends, so the germline J gene completes it. The V call is TRBV18, the J call TRBJ1-2, with D hard to call. The germline V gene has CDR1 KGHSH and CDR2 LQKENI. This CDR3 is 15 amino acids long. Partial CDR3 DNA: TGTGCCAGCTCACCCGGAGCGGGCCCTCAGGAGACC. Translated: CASSPGAGPQET. The entire CDR3 sequence reads CASSPGAGPQETYTF.

This clone was detected many times. The read ends 3 residues early relative to the CDR3; the germline J gene fills the gap. The gene calls are TRBV20-1 and TRBJ1-2; TRBD1 aligns across 7 bases. Germline CDR1 DFQATT, CDR2 SNEGSKA (reference sequence). The junction had 5 bases not matched to a gene; V was cut back by 1 base and J by 0 bases. The CDR3 extends over 15 amino acids. Partial CDR3 DNA: TGCAGTGCTAGAGTCCGGCAGGGGGCTAACTATGGC. Protein product: CSARVRQGANYG. The whole CDR3 protein reads CSARVRQGANYGYTF.

This clone was detected many times. The read finishes 3 residues shy of the CDR3 end, and the germline J gene is used to complete it. The chain uses TRBV5-1 and TRBJ2-3; D is unclear. The ends were cut back, 1 base at V and 0 bases at J, with 9 bases in the middle. CDR1 is SGHRS and CDR2 is YFSETQ in the germline V gene. The CDR3 loop spans 15 amino acids. The sequenced CDR3 bases are TGCGCCAGCAGCTTGCTTGTCCAGAGCACAGATACG. This sequence encodes CASSLLVQSTDT. The full CDR3 is CASSLLVQSTDTQYF.

There are many counts of this clone. The read ends 3 residues early relative to the CDR3; the germline J gene fills the gap. The chain employs TRBV14 and TRBJ1-1; 7 positions match TRBD1. This CDR3 is 17 amino acids long. The germline CDR1 and CDR2 sequences are SGHDN and FVKESK. J lost 7 bases, V lost 0 bases, and 14 bases had no gene match. The CDR3 reads CASSQDLVGTENIEAFF. The sequenced CDR3 bases are TGTGCCAGCAGCCAAGATCTAGTAGGGACAGAAAATATTGAA.

This clone was detected ten times or more. The read halts 3 residues ahead of the CDR3 end, with the missing end drawn from the germline J gene. The chain combines TRBV6-1 with TRBJ1-2; TRBD1 agrees at 7 bases. The CDR3 runs to 14 residues. Germline V lookup: CDR1 MNHNS, CDR2 SASEGT. CDR3 region: CASSEIQGLGGYTF. CDR3 bases read: TGTGCCAGCAGTGAAATACAGGGGTTAGGGGGC.

This clone came up many times. The CDR3 end falls 3 residues outside the read, so it is completed with the germline J gene. V is TRBV28 and J is TRBJ2-7; 11 nucleotides agree with TRBD1. The CDR3 covers 19 residues. The ends lost 6 bases at V and 4 bases at J; junction bases unmatched: 20. In germline, CDR1 is MDHEN, CDR2 SYDVKM. CDR3 protein: CASRQKISAGQGAGYEQYF. Incomplete CDR3 DNA: TGTGCCAGCAGACAAAAGATTTCGGCCGGACAGGGGGCGGGGTACGAG.

This clone was seen repeatedly, ten times or more. The junction shows a germline mismatch at one end, possibly a read error. Read sequence stops 3 residues before the CDR3 end, and the germline J gene provides the missing end. The chain carries TRBV3-1 (or the pseudogene TRBV3-2) and TRBJ2-7; possibly TRBD2 for D (7 bases). In germline, CDR1 is LGHDT, CDR2 YNNKEL (reference sequence). The CDR3 contains 18 residues. The CDR3 loop is CASSQRGGGGRPSSEQYF. The sequenced CDR3 bases are TGTGCCAGCAGCCAACGAGGGGGGGGTGGGAGGCCCTCCTCCGAG.

The table lists this clone with many counts. The sequenced fragment ends 3 residues before the CDR3 boundary, so the rest is inferred from the germline J gene. The chain uses TRBV7-2 and TRBJ2-3; 7 nucleotides align to TRBD2. The V gene's germline CDR1 is SGHTA and CDR2 FQGNSA. V shed 2 bases and J 4 bases; nucleotides not matched to a gene: 6. The CDR3 is 15 residues long. The sequenced CDR3 bases are TGTGCCAGCAGCTTACGCGGGAGTCAGGCAGATACG. Translated, it gives CASSLRGSQADT. The CDR3 in its entirety is CASSLRGSQADTQYF.

This clone was seen at least ten times. Read sequence stops 3 residues before the CDR3 end, and the germline J gene provides the missing end. The gene calls are TRBV18 and TRBJ1-1; D gene uncertain. The CDR3 runs to 15 residues. CDR1 is KGHSH and CDR2 is LQKENI in the germline V gene. V lost 3 bases, J lost 0 bases, and 11 bases lay in between. The part of the CDR3 DNA that was read is TGTGCCAGCTCACCGCAGGCAGGCCTGAACACTGAA. It is translated as CASSPQAGLNTE. The entire CDR3 protein is CASSPQAGLNTEAFF.

Ten or more counts support this clone. Coverage ceases 3 residues before the CDR3 finishes, and the germline J gene fills in the end. V and J are TRBV14 and TRBJ2-1, with TRBD2 matching 10 bases. This CDR3 is 16 amino acids long. Germline CDR1 SGHDN, CDR2 FVKESK. The junction had 5 bases not matched to a gene; V was cut back by 2 bases and J by 4 bases. CDR3 protein: CASSQLAGVVYNEQFF. CDR3 DNA, as far as it was read: TGTGCCAGCAGCCAACTAGCGGGAGTTGTATACAATGAG.

This clone occurred many times. The sequence runs out 3 residues before the end of the CDR3; the remainder is reconstructed from the germline J gene. This chain connects TRBV7-9 to TRBJ1-4, with D uncertain. V gave up 3 bases and J gave up 6 bases, with 14 bases separating them. Germline V gene data show CDR1 as SEHNR and CDR2 as FQNEAQ (reference sequence). CDR3 size: 15 residues. The CDR3 protein is CASSLVDAGDEKLFF. The sequenced part of the CDR3 DNA is TGTGCCAGCAGCTTGGTGGACGCCGGGGATGAAAAA.

This clone has a count of ten or more. The sequenced part of the CDR3 DNA is TGTGCCAGCAGCTTCGGGCAGGGGGCAATCAATGAG. Translation: CASSFGQGAINE. The full CDR3 is CASSFGQGAINEQFF. This chain links TRBV5-5 with TRBJ2-1, with TRBD1 identical over 8 bases. The CDR3 is cut off 3 residues early in the read; its end comes from the germline J gene. With V trimmed by 2 bases and J by 6 bases, 7 bases remained unmatched. From germline, CDR1 is SGHKS and CDR2 YYEKEE (reference sequence). This CDR3 is 15 amino acids long.

There are many counts of this clone. The sequenced part of the CDR3 DNA is TGTGCCAGCATCACGGCGGCGGGGGGAAAGTACAATGAG. Its protein product is CASITAAGGKYNE. In full, the CDR3 is CASITAAGGKYNEQFF. The chain joins TRBV28 to TRBJ2-1, with TRBD2 matching over 8 bases. The sequence runs out 3 residues before the end of the CDR3; the remainder is reconstructed from the germline J gene. Unmatched junction bases numbered 12, after V lost 7 bases and J lost 4 bases. The CDR3 runs to 16 residues. CDR1 and CDR2 from the germline V gene are MDHEN and SYDVKM.